The 23 T cell receptor beta chains given below trace back to one sample, sequenced in a study of follicular helper T cells after annual influenza vaccination. The sample's time point: 2014-2015 season, 7 days after vaccination. TCRdb's copy holds only in-frame clones and misses some; the assay was immunoSEQ multiplex PCR. Of around 3,000 clones in the sample, roughly 80% were seen once. This material consisted of CXCR5+ CD38- circulating T follicular helper cells from blood, taken 7 days after influenza vaccination. Sample subset: circulating Tfh, non-naive CD4+CXCR5+PD-1+ (ICOS+CD38+ or ICOS-CD38-). The receptors were gathered from an adult who received the influenza vaccine.

This clone appeared a few times. The chain has TRBV5-4 and TRBJ2-5; 10 bases align to TRBD2. The trim removed 0 bases at V and 3 bases at J, leaving 5 bases unmatched. CDR1 and CDR2 from the germline V gene are SGHNT and YYREEE (reference sequence). The length of the CDR3 is 16 residues. This CDR3 reads CASSLAGTSAKETQYF. CDR3 nucleotides: TGTGCCAGCAGCTTGGCTGGGACTAGCGCGAAAGAGACCCAGTACTTC. The full variable domain, its missing parts supplied by reference TRBV5-4 and TRBJ2-5, is ETGVTQSPTHLIKTRGQQVTLRCSSQSGHNTVSWYQQALGQGPQFIFQYYREEENGRGNFPPRFSGLQFPNYSSELNVNALELDDSALYLCASSLAGTSAKETQYFGPGTRLLVL.

In this sample, this clone turned up a few times. The chain has TRBV5-6 and TRBJ2-2; 7 nucleotides line up with TRBD1. CDR3 length: 17 amino acids. With V trimmed by 4 bases and J by 1 base, 10 bases remained unmatched. Germline CDR1 and CDR2: SGHDT and YYEEEE. The CDR3 nucleotides read TGTGCCAGCAGCCTGGTAATGTCAGGGGGGAACACCGGGGAGCTGTTTTTT. Protein: CASSLVMSGGNTGELFF. The full variable domain, its missing parts supplied by reference TRBV5-6 and TRBJ2-2, is DAGVTQSPTHLIKTRGQQVTLRCSPKSGHDTVSWYQQALGQGPQFIFQYYEEEERQRGNFPDRFSGHQFPNYSSELNVNALLLGDSALYLCASSLVMSGGNTGELFFGEGSRLTVL.

The chain combines TRBV7-9 with TRBJ2-3; 8 bases align to TRBD2. V trimming: 7 bases; J trimming: 5 bases; junction bases outside the gene matches: 11. Germline lookup yields CDR1 SEHNR and CDR2 FQNEAQ (reference sequence). This CDR3 is built from 15 residues. The DNA for the CDR3 is TGTGCCAGCACCCGCCGGGGACTAGATGGAGATACGCAGTATTTT. This encodes CASTRRGLDGDTQYF.

The V call is TRBV29-1, the J call TRBJ1-2, with D possibly matching TRBD1 (6 bases). V lost 7 bases, J lost 1 base, and 13 bases lay in between. Germline V gene lookup returns CDR1 SQVTM and CDR2 ANQGSEA. This CDR3 is built from 13 residues. The CDR3 sequence is CSAGGSRNYGYTF. In DNA form, the CDR3 reads TGCAGCGCTGGGGGCAGTCGTAACTATGGCTACACCTTC.

The chain recombines TRBV2 with TRBJ2-1, with 7 bases lining up with TRBD2. V shed 3 bases and J 6 bases; nucleotides not matched to a gene: 8. CDR3 length equals 15 residues. Germline assignment: CDR1 SNHLY and CDR2 FYNNEI. The CDR3: CASSDQVGGFNEQFF. DNA of the CDR3: TGTGCCAGCAGTGATCAGGTCGGGGGGTTCAATGAGCAGTTCTTC. The full variable domain, in which reference TRBV2 and TRBJ2-1 provide the parts outside the CDR3, is EPEVTQTPSHQVTQMGQEVILRCVPISNHLYFYWYRQILGQKVEFLVSFYNNEISEKSEIFDDQFSVERPDGSNFTLKIRSTKLEDSAMYFCASSDQVGGFNEQFFGPGTRLTVL.

Concerning this clone: A read error may account for a junction end that differs from germline. The chain recombines TRBV6-6 with TRBJ2-3; D is unclear. The CDR3 is made up of 12 amino acids. Germline loops: CDR1 MNHNY, CDR2 SVGAGI (reference sequence). In nucleotides, the CDR3 is TGTGCCAGCAGTCACTCTCCGGATACGCAGTATTTT. It translates to CASSHSPDTQYF.

V gene TRBV6-5 combines with J gene TRBJ1-3; no reliable D call. From germline, CDR1 is MNHEY and CDR2 SVGAGI. V shed 5 bases and J shed 4 bases, with 9 bases lying between them. The CDR3 sequence is 13 residues long. The CDR3 sequence is CASSQIAGNTIYF. The DNA of the CDR3 is TGTGCCAGCAGTCAAATCGCGGGAAACACCATATATTTT.

V gene TRBV19 combines with J gene TRBJ2-1; D remains ambiguous. Germline values: CDR1 LNHDA, CDR2 SQIVND (reference sequence). This CDR3 has 13 amino acids. The V end lost 4 bases, the J end lost 5 bases, and 9 bases lay between the germline ends. CDR3 in DNA: TGTGCCAGTAGTACCTGGGCCCACAATGAGCAGTTCTTC. Amino acids: CASSTWAHNEQFF. The full variable domain, in which reference TRBV19 and TRBJ2-1 provide the parts outside the CDR3, is DGGITQSPKYLFRKEGQNVTLSCEQNLNHDAMYWYRQDPGQGLRLIYYSQIVNDFQKGDIAEGYSVSREKKESFPLTVTSAQKNPTAFYLCASSTWAHNEQFFGPGTRLTVL.

This clone was found once. This rearrangement joins TRBV15 to TRBJ1-4, with 8 bases identical to TRBD1. This CDR3 contains 12 residues. Germline CDR1 reads LNHNV; CDR2 reads YYDKDF (reference sequence). V dropped 3 bases and J dropped 13; count of bases not matched to a gene: 4. This CDR3 reads CATSSDGQGLFF. CDR3 in DNA: TGTGCCACCAGCAGTGATGGACAGGGACTGTTTTTT. The full variable domain, its missing parts supplied by reference TRBV15 and TRBJ1-4, is DAMVIQNPRYQVTQFGKPVTLSCSQTLNHNVMYWYQQKSSQAPKLLFHYYDKDFNNEADTPDNFQSRRPNTSFCFLDIRSPGLGDTAMYLCATSSDGQGLFFGSGTQLSVL.

The gene calls are TRBV5-1 and TRBJ1-1, with D possibly being TRBD1 (5 bases). V lost 4 bases and J 0 bases, leaving 13 bases between the germline ends. This CDR3 region has 15 residues. CDR1 is SGHRS, CDR2 YFSETQ, per germline. CDR3: CASSRNGDVNTEAFF. The CDR3 DNA reads TGCGCCAGCAGCCGTAATGGGGACGTGAACACTGAAGCTTTCTTT.

V and J are TRBV4-1 and TRBJ1-4, with D uncertain. The CDR3 spans 15 residues. V was trimmed by 2 bases and J by 4 bases, leaving 11 bases between them. Germline-derived CDR1 and CDR2 are MGHRA and YSYEKL. This chain's CDR3 is CASSQYVILNEKLFF. The CDR3 DNA follows: TGCGCCAGCAGCCAATATGTAATTCTTAATGAAAAACTGTTTTTT.

V usage is TRBV5-5 and J usage is TRBJ1-1, with D unresolved. CDR3 length: 11 residues. Trimming removed 4 bases from V and 0 bases from J, with 1 base in between. Per germline, CDR1 SGHKS and CDR2 YYEKEE (reference sequence). The CDR3 sequence: CASSMNTEAFF. CDR3 in DNA: TGTGCCAGCAGCATGAACACTGAAGCTTTCTTT.

This chain uses TRBV7-8 with TRBJ1-1; 12 bases are shared with TRBD1. The CDR3 length is 13 residues. CDR1 is SGHVS, CDR2 FQNEAQ, per germline. CDR3 sequence reads: CVGQGARGTEAFF. Written as DNA, the CDR3 is TGTGTGGGACAGGGGGCGCGGGGAACTGAAGCTTTCTTT.

The chain uses TRBV5-6 and TRBJ1-2; 7 positions match TRBD1. The CDR3 covers 12 residues. Trimming removed 6 bases from V and 4 bases from J; junction bases left unmatched: 3. Germline-derived CDR1 and CDR2 are SGHDT and YYEEEE. CDR3 protein: CASTRDSYGYTF. Here the CDR3 DNA reads TGTGCCAGCACCCGGGACAGCTATGGCTACACCTTC.

CDR3 loop: CASSRDSNYGYTF. Here the CDR3 DNA reads TGTGCCAGCAGCCGGGATTCTAACTATGGCTACACCTTC. This chain connects TRBV6-1 to TRBJ1-2; D ambiguous. The V and J ends lost 6 bases and 0 bases respectively, with 8 bases between them. Germline V gives CDR1 MNHNS, CDR2 SASEGT. CDR3 length: 13 residues.

The rearrangement joins TRBV4-2 to TRBJ2-2; the D is unclear. The germline gives CDR1 LGHNA, CDR2 YNFKEQ. The CDR3 is 15 amino acids. V was pared by 0 bases and J by 6 bases, with 11 bases between. In DNA, the CDR3 is TGTGCCAGCAGCCAAGACCAGGCCCGACCCGGGGAGCTGTTTTTT. Amino acid sequence: CASSQDQARPGELFF.

CDR3 bases: TGTGCCTCAAGACAAGTGTGGGGGGCGACCGGGGAGCTGTTTTTT. It specifies CASRQVWGATGELFF. The chain combines TRBV10-3 with TRBJ2-2, with D possibly called TRBD1 or TRBD2 (6 bases each). V lost 11 bases to trimming and J lost 5 bases, with 21 bases between them. Germline values: CDR1 ENHRY, CDR2 SYGVKD. The CDR3 contains 15 residues.

V and J are TRBV7-3 and TRBJ1-1, with 10 bases that match TRBD1. The CDR3 spans 15 residues. The ends lost 5 bases at V and 1 base at J; junction bases unmatched: 4. Per germline, CDR1 SGHTA and CDR2 FQGTGA. The CDR3 region is CASSPGQGTNTEAFF. CDR3 in DNA: TGTGCCAGCAGCCCGGGACAGGGGACGAACACTGAAGCTTTCTTT.

This clone came up a few times. The J gene is TRBJ1-1, the V gene TRBV23-1; D might be TRBD1 (5 bases). TRBV23-1 is labeled an ORF, and its function is uncertain. V was clipped by 3 bases and J by 0 bases, with 8 bases between them. The CDR3 consists of 14 residues. The CDR3 DNA is TGCGCCAGCAGTCACGGCAGGGTGAACACTGAAGCTTTCTTT. It is translated as CASSHGRVNTEAFF.

The chain recombines TRBV29-1 with TRBJ2-7; no definite D call. Germline lookup yields CDR1 SQVTM and CDR2 ANQGSEA. This CDR3 is 14 amino acids long. V dropped 8 bases and J dropped 0 bases, with 17 bases sitting between them. The CDR3 sequence: CSFSLSAGSYEQYF. CDR3 sequence (DNA): TGCAGCTTCAGTCTTTCGGCCGGCTCCTACGAGCAGTACTTC.

The chain combines TRBV27 with TRBJ1-2; the D gene is possibly TRBD1 (5 bases). Germline values: CDR1 MNHEY, CDR2 SMNVEV (reference sequence). V was pared by 6 bases and J by 2 bases, with 13 bases between. This CDR3 spans 14 amino acids. The CDR3 DNA sequence: TGTGCCAGCAGCCCAGGGCTCGAGAACTATGGCTACACCTTC. This translates into CASSPGLENYGYTF.

The chain has TRBV6-1 and TRBJ2-7; TRBD2 is a possible D gene (6 bases). CDR3 length equals 13 residues. Germline-derived CDR1 and CDR2 are MNHNS and SASEGT. V was shortened by 7 bases and J by 6 bases, with 16 bases between the two germline ends. CDR3 DNA sequence: TGTGCCAGCACCGGATTTTTCGGGGGCGAGCAGTACTTC. Amino acids: CASTGFFGGEQYF.

The chain carries TRBV5-4 and TRBJ2-5; D is possibly TRBD2 (6 bases). The germline V and J ends were trimmed by 4 bases and 5 bases, with 15 bases remaining between them. Germline CDR1 SGHNT, CDR2 YYREEE (reference sequence). This CDR3 region has 14 residues. CDR3 sequence: CASSPRLGGETQYF. The CDR3 bases are TGTGCCAGCAGCCCCCGACTTGGGGGGGAGACCCAGTACTTC.